This T cell receptor beta chain was obtained from a study of T cells in Graves' hyperthyroidism and ophthalmopathy. Amplified TCR beta CDR3 regions derived from RNA transcripts. During a first-round RT-PCR of the TCR CDR3, the HTBI primer set was used. TCRdb reanalysed the multiplex PCR reads using MiXCR and keeps one entry per CDR3 protein. The table lists 370,000 or so distinct CDR3 sequences, roughly 25% of them singletons. The junction had 10 bases not matched to a gene; V was cut back by 0 bases and J by 6 bases. Germline V CDR1 and CDR2: DFQATT, SNEGSKA (reference sequence). This CDR3 has 16 amino acids.

Sequenced material: blood. The chain joins TRBV20-1 to TRBJ2-1, with 8 bases aligning to TRBD2. This sequence was found in a man over 45 with Graves' hyperthyroidism. The CDR3 protein is CSARDRSGGRLNEQFF. The CDR3 DNA sequence: TGCAGTGCTAGAGATCGGTCGGGCGGGAGGCTCAATGAGCAGTTCTTC.